This T cell receptor beta chain was retrieved from a study of cytomegalovirus exposure and HLA in healthy donors. With regard to this clone: The antigen remains unidentified.

The validation cohort, a group of under 150 subjects, included the donors and was separate from the roughly 670-subject first cohort. Germline V gene data show CDR1 as MNHNY and CDR2 as SVGAGI (reference sequence). The CDR3 runs 16 residues. J was trimmed by 5 bases and V by 4 bases; bases with no gene match: 10. Some clones are missing from TCRdb's copy, which holds only in-frame ones; the method was immunoSEQ multiplex PCR. Here the sample spans some 110,000 clones, 88% being singletons. Study-wide results and limits: According to a subsequent analysis, TCR clusters from the first cohort were inclined to appear together in the roughly 110 validation repertoires. Most TCR sequences were rare, but some public TCRs occurred in many donors. Researchers catalogued approximately 170 TCR beta chains as cytomegalovirus-associated.

The sample taken for sequencing was PBMCs. This chain links TRBV6-6 with TRBJ2-3, with 9 positions matching TRBD2. The clonotype comes from a woman between 18 and 29 years old in good health and CMV-seropositive. DNA of the CDR3: TGTGCCAGCAGTTTCTACGGCGGGGGGGTGGGAGATACGCAGTATTTT. Translated: CASSFYGGGVGDTQYF.